These T cell receptor beta chains were read from a single sample in a study of neurological immune-mediated disorders. TCRdb fed the 5' RACE reads into MiXCR, producing one record per CDR3 protein. The sample carries some 48,000 distinct CDR3 sequences, around 13% recorded once. Sequenced input: PBMCs. All receptors come from a male donor with HTLV-1-associated myelopathy (HAM/TSP). Both conserved end residues are trimmed from each CDR3.

CDR3 length	J gene	V gene	CDR3 protein
13	TRBJ1-2	TRBV4-3	ASSQDGDPGGGYT
10	TRBJ2-7	TRBV27	ASLRGLDEQY
14	TRBJ2-5	TRBV30	AWSRGVATWRETQY
10	TRBJ2-7	TRBV7-2	ASSLIYYEQY
13	TRBJ1-2	TRBV7-7	ASRGSGGKGDGYT
13	TRBJ1-2	TRBV5-1	ASSLGLGPSYGYT
15	TRBJ2-5	TRBV7-9	ASSLGRTGTEKETQY
13	TRBJ2-1	TRBV10-3	AISEERQVENEQF
13	TRBJ1-1	TRBV9	ASSVRDRMNTEAF
12	TRBJ1-3	TRBV20-1	SAGQGSNGNTIY
14	TRBJ2-2	TRBV2	ASSVLRGTNTGELF
14	TRBJ2-3	TRBV12-3/TRBV12-4	ASSSLAGAASYTQY
14	TRBJ2-2	TRBV5-1	ASSQGGQRGTGELF
10	TRBJ2-1	TRBV4-3	ASSLTLGEQF
10	TRBJ2-1	TRBV20-1	SAEGTGNEQF
9	TRBJ1-5	TRBV20-1	SAKGSQPQH
11	TRBJ1-2	TRBV7-9	ASSLADRMGYT